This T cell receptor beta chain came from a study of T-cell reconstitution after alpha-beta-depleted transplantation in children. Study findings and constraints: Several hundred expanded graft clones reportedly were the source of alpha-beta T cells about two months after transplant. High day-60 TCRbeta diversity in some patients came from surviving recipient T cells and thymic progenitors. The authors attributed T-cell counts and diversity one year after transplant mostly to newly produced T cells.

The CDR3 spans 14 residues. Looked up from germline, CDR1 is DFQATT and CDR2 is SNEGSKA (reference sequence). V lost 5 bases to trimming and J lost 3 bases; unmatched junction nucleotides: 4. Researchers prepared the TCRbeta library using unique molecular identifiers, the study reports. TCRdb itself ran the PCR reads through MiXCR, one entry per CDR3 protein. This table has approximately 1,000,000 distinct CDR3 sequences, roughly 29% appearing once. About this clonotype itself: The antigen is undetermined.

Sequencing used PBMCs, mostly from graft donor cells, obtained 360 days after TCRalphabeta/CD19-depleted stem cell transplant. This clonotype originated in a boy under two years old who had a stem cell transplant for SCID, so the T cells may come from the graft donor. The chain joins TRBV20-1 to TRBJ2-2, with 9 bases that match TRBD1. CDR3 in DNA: TGCAGTGCTGGCAGGACAGGGGACACCGGGGAGCTGTTTTTT. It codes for CSAGRTGDTGELFF.